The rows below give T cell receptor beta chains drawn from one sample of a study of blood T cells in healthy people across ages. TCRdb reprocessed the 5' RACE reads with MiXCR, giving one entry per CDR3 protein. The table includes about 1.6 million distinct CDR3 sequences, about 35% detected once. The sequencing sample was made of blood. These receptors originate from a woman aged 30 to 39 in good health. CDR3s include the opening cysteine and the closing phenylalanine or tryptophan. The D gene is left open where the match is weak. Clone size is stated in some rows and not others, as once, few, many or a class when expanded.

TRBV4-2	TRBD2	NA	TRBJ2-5	TGTGCCAGCAGCCTCCAGCGGGGGGCCCAAGAGACCCAGTACTTC	CASSLQRGAQETQYF
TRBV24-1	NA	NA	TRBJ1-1	TGTGCCACCAGTGATCCGGACAGTTACGGAGGGGCTTTCTTT	CATSDPDSYGGAFF
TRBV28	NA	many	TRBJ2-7	TGTGCCAGCAGATTACCACCTCGTTACGAGCAGTACTTC	CASRLPPRYEQYF
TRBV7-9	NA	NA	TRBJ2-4	TGTACCAGCAGCCAAGCTAGGATCGGTCAAATAGCCAAAAACATTCAGTACTTC	CTSSQARIGQIAKNIQYF
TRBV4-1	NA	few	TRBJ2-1	TGCACCAGCAGTCAAATGTCGAGGAATGAGCAGTTCTTC	CTSSQMSRNEQFF
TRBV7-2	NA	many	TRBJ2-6	TGTGCCAGCAGCTTAAGGTTCTCTGGGGCCAACGTCCTGACTTTC	CASSLRFSGANVLTF
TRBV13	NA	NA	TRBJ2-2	TGTGCCAGCAGCTTAGGCCATAAGGGCGGGGAGCTGTTTTTT	CASSLGHKGGELFF
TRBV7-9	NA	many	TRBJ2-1	TGTGCCAGCAGCTACTCAATTTCTGAGCTTGGGGAGCAGTTCTTC	CASSYSISELGEQFF
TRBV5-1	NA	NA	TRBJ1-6	TGCGCCAGCAGCTTGACAACGACAGAAACTAATTCACCCCTCCACTTT	CASSLTTTETNSPLHF
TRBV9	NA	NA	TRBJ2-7	TGTGCCAGCAGCCCGGGGCGGGGTAACACCTACGAGCAGTACTTC	CASSPGRGNTYEQYF
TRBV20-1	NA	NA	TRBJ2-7	TGCAGTGGGACAGGCGGGATCACATACGAGCAGTACTTC	CSGTGGITYEQYF
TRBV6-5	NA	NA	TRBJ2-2	TGTGCCAGCAGTTACTTGGGCCGCGGGAACACCGGGGAGCTGTTTTTT	CASSYLGRGNTGELFF
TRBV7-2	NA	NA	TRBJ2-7	TGTGCCAGCAGCTTAGTCGCTGTTAACGAGCAGTACTTC	CASSLVAVNEQYF
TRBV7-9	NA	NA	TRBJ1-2	TGTGCCAGCAGCTTAGCCGGAGAAAGACAGGACCTCTATGGCTACACCTTC	CASSLAGERQDLYGYTF
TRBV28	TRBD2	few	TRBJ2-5	TGTGCCAGCAGTTTATTCGGGACTAGCGGTGGGGAGACCCAGTACTTC	CASSLFGTSGGETQYF
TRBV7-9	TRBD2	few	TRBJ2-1	TGTGCCAGCAGCTTAAGGCCCGGGGGGTCCCGCTCCTACAATGAGCAGTTCTTC	CASSLRPGGSRSYNEQFF
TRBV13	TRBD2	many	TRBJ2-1	TGTGCCAGCAGCTCCAGACTAGCGGGTCGACTAAATGAGCAGTTCTTC	CASSSRLAGRLNEQFF
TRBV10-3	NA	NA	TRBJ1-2	TGTGCCATCAGTGTAGACAGCTATGGCTACACCTTC	CAISVDSYGYTF
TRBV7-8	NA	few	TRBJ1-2	TGTGCCAGCCTACCCACGGGGGTGGGCTATGGCTACACCTTC	CASLPTGVGYGYTF
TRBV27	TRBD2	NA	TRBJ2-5	TGTGCCAGCAGTTTAGGACTAGCGACCCGCCAAGAGACCCAGTACTTC	CASSLGLATRQETQYF
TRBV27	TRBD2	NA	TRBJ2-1	TGTGCCAGCAGCCGCAGCGGGAACCCGAATGAGCAGTTCTTC	CASSRSGNPNEQFF
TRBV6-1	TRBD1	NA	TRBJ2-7	TGTGCCAGCAGTGAAACCGGGACAGGGGGATCCTACGAGCAGTACTTC	CASSETGTGGSYEQYF
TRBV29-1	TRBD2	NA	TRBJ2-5	TGCAGCGTTGAGCCCTACCGGGGAGGGAGCTCCTACAATGAGCCGTACTTC	CSVEPYRGGSSYNEPYF
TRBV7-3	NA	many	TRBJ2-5	TGTGCCAGCAGCTTGCAAGTCCAAGAGACCCAGTACTTC	CASSLQVQETQYF
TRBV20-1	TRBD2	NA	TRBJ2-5	TGCAGTGCTAGACCCCCGGGACTAGCGGGAGTCTTGCGGGAGACCCAGTACTTC	CSARPPGLAGVLRETQYF
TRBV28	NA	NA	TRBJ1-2	TGTGCCAGCAGTCCTACCACGGACCTAGTTGCTAACTATGGCTACACCTTC	CASSPTTDLVANYGYTF
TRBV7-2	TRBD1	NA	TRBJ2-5	TGTGCCAGCAGCGCCCCCGGGACAGGGGTTGGGACCCAGTACTTC	CASSAPGTGVGTQYF
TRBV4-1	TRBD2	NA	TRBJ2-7	TGCGCCAGCAGCCAAGAAGGGTGGGACGGGGACTACGTGCAGTACTTC	CASSQEGWDGDYVQYF
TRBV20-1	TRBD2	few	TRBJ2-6	TGCAGTGCGACCGATTACAGCGGGGGCTACTCTGGGGCCAACGTCCTGACTTTC	CSATDYSGGYSGANVLTF
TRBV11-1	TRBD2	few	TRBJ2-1	TGTGCCAGCAGCCGATCGACTAGCGGGGGGTACAATGAGCAGTTCTTC	CASSRSTSGGYNEQFF
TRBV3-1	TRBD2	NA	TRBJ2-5	TGTGCCAGCGGAGGACTAGGGCAAGAGACCCAGTACTTC	CASGGLGQETQYF
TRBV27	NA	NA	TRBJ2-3	TGTGCCAGCAGTTTATCCACAGTGTTGACAGATACGCAGTATTTT	CASSLSTVLTDTQYF
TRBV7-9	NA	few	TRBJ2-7	TGTGCCAGCAGCTTTAAATCGGAGGAGCAGTACTTC	CASSFKSEEQYF
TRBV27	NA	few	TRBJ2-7	TGTGCCAGCAGTTTGAGCGCCTCGACTGGCGAGCAGTACTTC	CASSLSASTGEQYF
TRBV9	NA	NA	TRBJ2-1	TGTGCCAGCAGCGCCCGGGACCGTCAAAGCTCCTACAATGAGCAGTTCTTC	CASSARDRQSSYNEQFF
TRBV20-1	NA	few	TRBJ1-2	TGCAGTGCCGCCGTAAGCGTCTATCGGGGGTTCGGCTACACCTTC	CSAAVSVYRGFGYTF
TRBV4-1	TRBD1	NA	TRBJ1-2	TGCGCCAGCAGTCTACAATACGGACAGGAGAACTATGGCTACACCTTC	CASSLQYGQENYGYTF
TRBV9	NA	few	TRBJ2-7	TGTGCCAGCACAATCGCGCGGGTTTGCTACGAGCAGTACTTC	CASTIARVCYEQYF
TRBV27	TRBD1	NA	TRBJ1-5	TGTGCCAGCAGTTTTCGGGACAGGGGCCCCAATCAGCCCCAGCATTTT	CASSFRDRGPNQPQHF
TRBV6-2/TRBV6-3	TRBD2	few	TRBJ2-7	TGTGCCAGCAGGACGACTAGCGGGAGGGCCTACGAGCAGTACTTC	CASRTTSGRAYEQYF
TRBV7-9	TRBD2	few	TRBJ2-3	TGTGCCAGCAGCGGAACTCCCGCGCGGGAGGGCACAGATACGCAGTATTTT	CASSGTPAREGTDTQYF
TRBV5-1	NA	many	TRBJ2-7	TGTGCCAGCAGTTTTAGCGGTACCTACGAGCAGTACTTC	CASSFSGTYEQYF
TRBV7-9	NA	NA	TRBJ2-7	TGTGCCAGCAGCAGCGACATCCACTACGAGCAGTACTTC	CASSSDIHYEQYF
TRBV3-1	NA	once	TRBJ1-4	TGTGCCAGCAGCCAAATAGGGCGCCTGTTTTTT	CASSQIGRLFF